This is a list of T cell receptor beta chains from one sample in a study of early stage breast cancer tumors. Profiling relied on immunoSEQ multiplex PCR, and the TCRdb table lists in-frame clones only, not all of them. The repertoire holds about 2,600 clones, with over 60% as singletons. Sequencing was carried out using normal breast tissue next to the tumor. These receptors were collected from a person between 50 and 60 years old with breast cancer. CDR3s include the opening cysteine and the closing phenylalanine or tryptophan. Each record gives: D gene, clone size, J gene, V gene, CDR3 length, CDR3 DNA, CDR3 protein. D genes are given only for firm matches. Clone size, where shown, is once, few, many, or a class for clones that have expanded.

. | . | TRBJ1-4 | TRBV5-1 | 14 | TGCGCCAGCAGCTTGTGGCAGGATAATGAAAAACTGTTTTTT | CASSLWQDNEKLFF
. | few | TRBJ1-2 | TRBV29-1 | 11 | TGCAGCGCTCTGGAGGACTATGGCTACACCTTC | CSALEDYGYTF
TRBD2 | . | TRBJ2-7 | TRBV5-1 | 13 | TGCGCCAGCAGCTTGGGGACTAGTAACGAGCAGTACTTC | CASSLGTSNEQYF
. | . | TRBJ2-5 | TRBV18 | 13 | TGTGCCAGCTCACCCCCCATACAAGAGACCCAGTACTTC | CASSPPIQETQYF
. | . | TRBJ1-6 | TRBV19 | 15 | TGTGCCAGTAGACTGGACATTACCTATAATTCACCCCTCCACTTT | CASRLDITYNSPLHF
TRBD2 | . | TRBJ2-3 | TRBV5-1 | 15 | TGCGCCAGCAGCGATAGCGGGGGGGATACAGATACGCAGTATTTT | CASSDSGGDTDTQYF
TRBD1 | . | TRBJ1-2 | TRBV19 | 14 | TGTGCCAGTAGTTCGGACAGGGGGCTTGCCGGCTACACCTTC | CASSSDRGLAGYTF
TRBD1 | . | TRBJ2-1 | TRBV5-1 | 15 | TGCGCCAGCAGCACCTCAGGGGGCTCGGGCAATGAGCAGTTCTTC | CASSTSGGSGNEQFF
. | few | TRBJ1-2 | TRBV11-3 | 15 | TGTGCCAGCAGCTTAGACTTACGGGGGGCGTTTGGCTACACCTTC | CASSLDLRGAFGYTF
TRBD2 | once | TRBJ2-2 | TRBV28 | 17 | TGTGCCAGCAGTTTATGGGCGCTAGCGGGGGGGCCCGGGGAGCTGTTTTTT | CASSLWALAGGPGELFF
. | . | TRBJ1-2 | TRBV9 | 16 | TGTGCCAGCAGCGTTTTTGATCGAGTAGGGAGGTATGGCTACACCTTC | CASSVFDRVGRYGYTF
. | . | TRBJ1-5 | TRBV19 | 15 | TGTGCCAGTAGTATAGGCCGGGAGGGCAATCAGCCCCAGCATTTT | CASSIGREGNQPQHF
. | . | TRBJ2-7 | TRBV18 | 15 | TGTGCCAGCTGTCCCGGGGACCAGGGAACCTACGAGCAGTACTTC | CASCPGDQGTYEQYF
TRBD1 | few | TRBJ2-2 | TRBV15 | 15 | TGTGCCACCAGCAACAGGGGGCTGGGCACCGGGGAGCTGTTTTTT | CATSNRGLGTGELFF
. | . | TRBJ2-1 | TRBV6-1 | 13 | TGTGCCAGCACCCCTCAGCGAAGAAATGAGCAGTTCTTC | CASTPQRRNEQFF
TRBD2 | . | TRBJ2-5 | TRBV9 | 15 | TGTGCCAGCAGCGAGGGTGGGAGGGAACAAGAGACCCAGTACTTC | CASSEGGREQETQYF
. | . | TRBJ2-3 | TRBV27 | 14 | TGTGCCAGCAGTCCCCGGCAAAGCACAGATACGCAGTATTTT | CASSPRQSTDTQYF
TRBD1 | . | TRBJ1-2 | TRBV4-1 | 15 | TGCGCCAGCAGCCTGGGACAGGGGTACAACTATGGCTACACCTTC | CASSLGQGYNYGYTF
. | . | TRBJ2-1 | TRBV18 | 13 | TGTGCCAGCTCACCAAAGGGTTACGATGAGCAGTTCTTC | CASSPKGYDEQFF
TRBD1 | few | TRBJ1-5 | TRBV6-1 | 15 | TGTGCCAGCAGTGGGGGACAGGGGATGAATCAGCCCCAGCATTTT | CASSGGQGMNQPQHF
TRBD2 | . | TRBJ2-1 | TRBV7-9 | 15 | TGTGCCAGCAGCCCAGCGGGGGGCTGGAACAATGAGCAGTTCTTC | CASSPAGGWNNEQFF
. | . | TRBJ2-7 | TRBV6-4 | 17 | TGTGCCAGCAGTGACGGGGTGTCGGGGGAGAGGATCTACGAGCAGTACTTC | CASSDGVSGERIYEQYF
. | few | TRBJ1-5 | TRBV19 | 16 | TGTGCCAGTAGTATATCCGGGACACGGAGCAATCAGCCCCAGCATTTT | CASSISGTRSNQPQHF
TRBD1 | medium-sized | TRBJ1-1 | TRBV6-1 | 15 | TGTGCCAGCAGTGAAGGCGACAGGGTGAGCACTGAAGCTTTCTTT | CASSEGDRVSTEAFF
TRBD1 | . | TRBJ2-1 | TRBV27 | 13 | TGTGCCAGCAGGAGACAGGGAGCGGATGAGCAGTTCTTC | CASRRQGADEQFF
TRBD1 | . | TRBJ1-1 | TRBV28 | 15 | TGTGCCAGCAGGCCAACCGGGGGACAGGGTAGTGAAGCTTTCTTT | CASRPTGGQGSEAFF
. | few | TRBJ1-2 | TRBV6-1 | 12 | TGTGCCAGCAGTAGAGGGATCTATGGCTACACCTTC | CASSRGIYGYTF
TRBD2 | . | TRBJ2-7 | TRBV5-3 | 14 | TGTGCCAGCAGCCCTACTAGCGGGGGGTACGAGCAGTACTTC | CASSPTSGGYEQYF
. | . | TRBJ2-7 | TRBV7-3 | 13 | TGTGCCAGCAGCTTTGAGCCGGCCTACGAGCAGTACTTC | CASSFEPAYEQYF
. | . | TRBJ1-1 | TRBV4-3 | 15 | TGCGCCAGCAGCCAAGATGACGGTATGAACACTGAAGCTTTCTTT | CASSQDDGMNTEAFF
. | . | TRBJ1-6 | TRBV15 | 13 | TGTGCCACCAGCAGAGGCCTAATTTCACCCCTCCACTTT | CATSRGLISPLHF
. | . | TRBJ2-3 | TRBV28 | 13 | TGTGCCAGCACTGAAGAGAGCACAGATACGCAGTATTTT | CASTEESTDTQYF
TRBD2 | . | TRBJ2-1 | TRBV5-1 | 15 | TGCGCCAGCAGCTCGAGCGGGAGAGATTACAATGAGCAGTTCTTC | CASSSSGRDYNEQFF
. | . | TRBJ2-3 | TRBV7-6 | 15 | TGTGCCAGCAGCTTATCTACAGCCTACACAGATACGCAGTATTTT | CASSLSTAYTDTQYF
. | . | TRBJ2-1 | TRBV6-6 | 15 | TGTGCCAGCAGTTACGGACGAAGCTCCTACAATGAGCAGTTCTTC | CASSYGRSSYNEQFF
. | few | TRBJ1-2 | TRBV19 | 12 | TGTGCCAGTAGTACCGGGGGCTATGGCTACACCTTC | CASSTGGYGYTF
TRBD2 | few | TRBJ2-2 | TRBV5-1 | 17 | TGCGCCAGCAGCTCACCCCCGCGGGGGACGAACACCGGGGAGCTGTTTTTT | CASSSPPRGTNTGELFF
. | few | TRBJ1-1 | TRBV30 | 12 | TGTGCCTGGAGTAGCGTGGACACTGAAGCTTTCTTT | CAWSSVDTEAFF
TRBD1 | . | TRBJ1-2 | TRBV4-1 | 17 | TGCGCCAGCAGCCAAGATTCGGCCAGGGGGTATCTTTATGGCTACACCTTC | CASSQDSARGYLYGYTF
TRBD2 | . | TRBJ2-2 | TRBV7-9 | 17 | TGTGCCAGCAGCTTCCTTAGCGGGGTCCCCGACACCGGGGAGCTGTTTTTT | CASSFLSGVPDTGELFF
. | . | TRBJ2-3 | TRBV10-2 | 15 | TGCGCCAGCAGAGAAGCCAGGGGAGGAGCAGATACGCAGTATTTT | CASREARGGADTQYF
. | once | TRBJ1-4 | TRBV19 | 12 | TGTGCCACCTCGTTGGCTGGTGAAAAACTGTTTTTT | CATSLAGEKLFF
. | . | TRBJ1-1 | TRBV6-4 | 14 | TGTGCCAGCAGTGAAGTCGGGGGAGGTACTGAAGCTTTCTTT | CASSEVGGGTEAFF
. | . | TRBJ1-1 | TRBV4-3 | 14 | TGCGCCAGCAGCCAAAGAAACTTGAACACTGAAGCTTTCTTT | CASSQRNLNTEAFF